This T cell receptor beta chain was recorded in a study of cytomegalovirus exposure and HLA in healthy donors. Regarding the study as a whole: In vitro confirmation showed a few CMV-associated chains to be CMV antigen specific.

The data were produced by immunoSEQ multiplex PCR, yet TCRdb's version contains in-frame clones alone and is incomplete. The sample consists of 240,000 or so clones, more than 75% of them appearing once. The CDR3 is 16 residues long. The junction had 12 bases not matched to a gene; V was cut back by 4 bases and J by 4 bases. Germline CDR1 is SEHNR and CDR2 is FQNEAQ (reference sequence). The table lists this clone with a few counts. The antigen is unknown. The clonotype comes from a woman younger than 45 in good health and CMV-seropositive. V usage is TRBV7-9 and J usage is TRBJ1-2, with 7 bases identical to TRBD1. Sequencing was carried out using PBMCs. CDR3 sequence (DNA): TGTGCCAGCAGCTGGGGTACAGGGGAGGAGGTCTATGGCTACACCTTC. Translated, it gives CASSWGTGEEVYGYTF. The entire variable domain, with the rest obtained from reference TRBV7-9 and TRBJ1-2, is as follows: DTGVSQNPRHKITKRGQNVTFRCDPISEHNRLYWYRQTLGQGPEFLTYFQNEAQLEKSRLLSDRFSAERPKGSFSTLEIQRTEQGDSAMYLCASSWGTGEEVYGYTFGSGTRLTVV.